A selection of T cell receptor beta chains follows, all from one sample in a study of CD8+ T cells in alopecia areata. Produced via immunoSEQ multiplex PCR; TCRdb's table is partial and in-frame only. Of around 190,000 clones in the sample, about 56% are singletons; the top ten hold about 5.3%. The sequencing input was CD8+ T cells sorted from blood. The receptors shown here come from a human donor in good health. CDR3s include the opening cysteine and the closing phenylalanine or tryptophan. The order of the fields is CDR3 protein, CDR3 DNA, V gene, J gene, D gene, clone size. D genes are given only for firm matches. Rows may omit the clone size; those that give it use once, few, many or a size class.

cdr3_aa: CASSQDWAATEAFF
cdr3_nt: TGCGCCAGCAGCCAAGATTGGGCAGCCACTGAAGCTTTCTTT
v_call: TRBV4-1
j_call: TRBJ1-1
d_call: -
clone_size: -

cdr3_aa: CASSDWDTTYEQYF
cdr3_nt: TGTGCCAGCAGTGACTGGGACACCACCTACGAGCAGTACTTC
v_call: TRBV2
j_call: TRBJ2-7
d_call: -
clone_size: once

cdr3_aa: CASSLAAGFGLGKNIQYF
cdr3_nt: TGTGCCAGCAGCTTAGCGGCCGGTTTCGGGCTAGGCAAAAACATTCAGTACTTC
v_call: TRBV7-8
j_call: TRBJ2-4
d_call: -
clone_size: few

cdr3_aa: CAISQPGISYEQYF
cdr3_nt: TGTGCCATCAGCCAGCCAGGGATCTCCTACGAGCAGTACTTC
v_call: TRBV10-3
j_call: TRBJ2-7
d_call: -
clone_size: few

cdr3_aa: CATREGYEQYF
cdr3_nt: TGTGCCACCCGCGAGGGCTACGAGCAGTACTTC
v_call: TRBV2
j_call: TRBJ2-7
d_call: -
clone_size: -

cdr3_aa: CASLGLAGNDEQFF
cdr3_nt: TGTGCCAGCCTGGGGCTAGCGGGGAATGATGAGCAGTTCTTC
v_call: TRBV2
j_call: TRBJ2-1
d_call: TRBD2
clone_size: -

cdr3_aa: CSVEIGGYGYTF
cdr3_nt: TGCAGCGTTGAGATAGGGGGGTATGGCTACACCTTC
v_call: TRBV29-1
j_call: TRBJ1-2
d_call: -
clone_size: -

cdr3_aa: CASSPPGGSYNEQFF
cdr3_nt: TGTGCCAGCTCACCACCGGGAGGGTCCTACAATGAGCAGTTCTTC
v_call: TRBV18
j_call: TRBJ2-1
d_call: TRBD2
clone_size: few

cdr3_aa: CASRGTDYQPQHF
cdr3_nt: TGTGCCAGCAGGGGGACAGACTATCAGCCCCAGCATTTT
v_call: TRBV6-1
j_call: TRBJ1-5
d_call: TRBD1
clone_size: -

cdr3_aa: CATTGRVVGNTEAFF
cdr3_nt: TGTGCCACCACTGGGAGGGTTGTGGGGAACACTGAAGCTTTCTTT
v_call: TRBV6-1
j_call: TRBJ1-1
d_call: -
clone_size: -

cdr3_aa: CASSQETGHQPQHF
cdr3_nt: TGTGCCAGCAGCCAAGAAACTGGTCATCAGCCCCAGCATTTT
v_call: TRBV4-2
j_call: TRBJ1-5
d_call: -
clone_size: few

cdr3_aa: CASSHSSSDPWGTGQDYGYTF
cdr3_nt: TGCGCCAGCAGTCACTCGAGCTCAGATCCGTGGGGGACAGGGCAAGACTATGGCTACACCTTC
v_call: TRBV23-1
j_call: TRBJ1-2
d_call: TRBD1
clone_size: -

cdr3_aa: CASSLLAGGPNEQFF
cdr3_nt: TGTGCCAGCAGCTTGCTAGCGGGGGGGCCCAATGAGCAGTTCTTC
v_call: TRBV7-8
j_call: TRBJ2-1
d_call: TRBD2
clone_size: -

cdr3_aa: CASSSSGEVYGYTF
cdr3_nt: TGTGCCAGCAGCTCCTCGGGCGAGGTCTATGGCTACACCTTC
v_call: TRBV7-9
j_call: TRBJ1-2
d_call: -
clone_size: -

cdr3_aa: CASSPGEPGLHF
cdr3_nt: TGTGCCAGCAGCCCGGGCGAGCCGGGCCTCCACTTT
v_call: TRBV7-9
j_call: TRBJ1-6
d_call: -
clone_size: -

cdr3_aa: CASSSSLDSYYGYTF
cdr3_nt: TGTGCCAGCAGTTCCTCATTAGACAGCTATTATGGCTACACCTTC
v_call: TRBV27
j_call: TRBJ1-2
d_call: -
clone_size: -

cdr3_aa: CASSEYEGYNEQFF
cdr3_nt: TGTGCCAGCAGTGAATATGAAGGCTACAATGAGCAGTTCTTC
v_call: TRBV6-1
j_call: TRBJ2-1
d_call: -
clone_size: -

cdr3_aa: CASSMARDEKLFF
cdr3_nt: TGTGCCAGCAGCATGGCCAGGGACGAAAAACTGTTTTTT
v_call: TRBV5-6
j_call: TRBJ1-4
d_call: -
clone_size: few

cdr3_aa: CASTQTGASGQPQHF
cdr3_nt: TGTGCCAGCACCCAGACAGGGGCGTCCGGACAGCCCCAGCATTTT
v_call: TRBV6-6
j_call: TRBJ1-5
d_call: TRBD1
clone_size: few

cdr3_aa: CASSLGTQWANVLTF
cdr3_nt: TGTGCCAGCAGTTTAGGGACCCAGTGGGCCAACGTCCTGACTTTC
v_call: TRBV27
j_call: TRBJ2-6
d_call: -
clone_size: few

cdr3_aa: CSVEDGSGTGELFF
cdr3_nt: TGCAGCGTTGAAGATGGGAGCGGCACCGGGGAGCTGTTTTTT
v_call: TRBV29-1
j_call: TRBJ2-2
d_call: -
clone_size: -

cdr3_aa: CASSATSGGGETQYF
cdr3_nt: TGTGCCAGCAGCGCGACTAGCGGGGGAGGAGAGACCCAGTACTTC
v_call: TRBV9
j_call: TRBJ2-5
d_call: TRBD2
clone_size: -

cdr3_aa: CASSESGGRGPSTDTQYF
cdr3_nt: TGTGCCAGCAGTGAATCAGGAGGGCGGGGGCCTAGCACAGATACGCAGTATTTT
v_call: TRBV25-1
j_call: TRBJ2-3
d_call: -
clone_size: -

cdr3_aa: CSVTRVVGCYTF
cdr3_nt: TGCAGCGTTACCAGGGTTGTTGGGTGCTACACCTTC
v_call: TRBV29-1
j_call: TRBJ1-2
d_call: -
clone_size: few

cdr3_aa: CSARDLTNYGYTF
cdr3_nt: TGCAGCGCCCGGGACCTAACTAACTATGGCTACACCTTC
v_call: TRBV29-1
j_call: TRBJ1-2
d_call: -
clone_size: -

cdr3_aa: CASTATGGGSPLHF
cdr3_nt: TGTGCCAGCACGGCGACAGGGGGCGGTTCACCCCTCCACTTT
v_call: TRBV6-6
j_call: TRBJ1-6
d_call: TRBD1
clone_size: -

cdr3_aa: CASTGGTGSYEQYF
cdr3_nt: TGCGCCAGCACCGGGGGGACAGGCTCCTACGAGCAGTACTTC
v_call: TRBV5-1
j_call: TRBJ2-7
d_call: -
clone_size: once

cdr3_aa: CASSVASTGELFF
cdr3_nt: TGTGCCAGCAGCGTAGCGAGTACCGGGGAGCTGTTTTTT
v_call: TRBV9
j_call: TRBJ2-2
d_call: -
clone_size: -

cdr3_aa: CAWSVWAGGHTEAFF
cdr3_nt: TGTGCCTGGAGTGTATGGGCAGGTGGACACACTGAAGCTTTCTTT
v_call: TRBV30
j_call: TRBJ1-1
d_call: -
clone_size: -

cdr3_aa: CSVEVAGDEQYF
cdr3_nt: TGCAGCGTTGAAGTCGCAGGGGACGAGCAGTACTTC
v_call: TRBV29-1
j_call: TRBJ2-7
d_call: -
clone_size: -

cdr3_aa: CASRSQDTGELFF
cdr3_nt: TGTGCCAGCAGGAGTCAGGACACCGGGGAGCTGTTTTTT
v_call: TRBV11-2
j_call: TRBJ2-2
d_call: -
clone_size: few

cdr3_aa: CASSPNEETQYF
cdr3_nt: TGTGCCAGCAGTCCCAACGAAGAGACCCAGTACTTC
v_call: TRBV7-2
j_call: TRBJ2-5
d_call: -
clone_size: once

cdr3_aa: CASRGTRHGYTF
cdr3_nt: TGTGCCAGCAGGGGAACCAGGCATGGCTACACCTTC
v_call: TRBV25-1
j_call: TRBJ1-2
d_call: -
clone_size: once

cdr3_aa: CASSESATYEQYF
cdr3_nt: TGTGCCAGCAGTGAAAGTGCTACCTACGAGCAGTACTTC
v_call: TRBV2
j_call: TRBJ2-7
d_call: -
clone_size: -

cdr3_aa: CASSPRAGAASGYGYTF
cdr3_nt: TGTGCCAGCAGCCCCAGAGCGGGGGCGGCGAGCGGCTATGGCTACACCTTC
v_call: TRBV7-2
j_call: TRBJ1-2
d_call: -
clone_size: few

cdr3_aa: CASSLYGTDTMGDYGYTF
cdr3_nt: TGTGCCAGCAGCTTATATGGAACGGACACGATGGGGGACTATGGCTACACCTTC
v_call: TRBV7-9
j_call: TRBJ1-2
d_call: -
clone_size: -

cdr3_aa: CASSDPASGGAVDTQYF
cdr3_nt: TGTGCCAGCAGCGACCCAGCAAGCGGGGGGGCCGTGGATACGCAGTATTTT
v_call: TRBV9
j_call: TRBJ2-3
d_call: TRBD2
clone_size: -

cdr3_aa: CASSVAGYEGYTF
cdr3_nt: TGTGCCAGCAGTGTCGCAGGGTACGAGGGCTACACCTTC
v_call: TRBV9
j_call: TRBJ1-2
d_call: -
clone_size: -

cdr3_aa: CASSQTLFRGEQETQYF
cdr3_nt: TGCGCCAGCAGCCAGACCTTGTTTCGGGGGGAGCAAGAGACCCAGTACTTC
v_call: TRBV4-1
j_call: TRBJ2-5
d_call: TRBD2
clone_size: -

cdr3_aa: CASSQDHKVQETQYF
cdr3_nt: TGTGCCAGCAGCCAAGATCATAAGGTCCAAGAGACCCAGTACTTC
v_call: TRBV14
j_call: TRBJ2-5
d_call: -
clone_size: -

cdr3_aa: CSVVEGELDGYTF
cdr3_nt: TGCAGCGTTGTGGAGGGCGAGTTGGATGGCTACACCTTC
v_call: TRBV29-1
j_call: TRBJ1-2
d_call: -
clone_size: -

cdr3_aa: CASSVGTATDTQYF
cdr3_nt: TGTGCCAGCAGTGTCGGGACAGCAACAGATACGCAGTATTTT
v_call: TRBV2
j_call: TRBJ2-3
d_call: TRBD1
clone_size: -

cdr3_aa: CASSLSDLYEQYF
cdr3_nt: TGTGCCAGCAGTTTATCGGACCTCTACGAGCAGTACTTC
v_call: TRBV27
j_call: TRBJ2-7
d_call: -
clone_size: -

cdr3_aa: CSVESYGNSGANVLTF
cdr3_nt: TGCAGCGTTGAATCTTATGGAAATTCTGGGGCCAACGTCCTGACTTTC
v_call: TRBV29-1
j_call: TRBJ2-6
d_call: -
clone_size: -

cdr3_aa: CASSIRRGDEQYF
cdr3_nt: TGTGCCAGTAGTATAAGGCGGGGTGACGAGCAGTACTTC
v_call: TRBV19
j_call: TRBJ2-7
d_call: -
clone_size: few

cdr3_aa: CASSSIAGGLLGSDTQYF
cdr3_nt: TGTGCCAGCAGTTCCATAGCGGGGGGGCTACTAGGGTCAGATACGCAGTATTTT
v_call: TRBV27
j_call: TRBJ2-3
d_call: TRBD2
clone_size: once

cdr3_aa: CASSPPGSGANVLTF
cdr3_nt: TGTGCCAGCTCACCCCCAGGGTCTGGGGCCAACGTCCTGACTTTC
v_call: TRBV18
j_call: TRBJ2-6
d_call: -
clone_size: few

cdr3_aa: CSAQGGDANTGELFF
cdr3_nt: TGCAGCGCTCAGGGGGGGGACGCGAACACCGGGGAGCTGTTTTTT
v_call: TRBV29-1
j_call: TRBJ2-2
d_call: -
clone_size: once

cdr3_aa: CASSFGIGSEKLFF
cdr3_nt: TGTGCCAGCAGCTTCGGGATAGGGAGTGAAAAACTGTTTTTT
v_call: TRBV11-2
j_call: TRBJ1-4
d_call: -
clone_size: -

cdr3_aa: CASSARDSYYGYTF
cdr3_nt: TGTGCCAGCAGCGCACGGGACAGCTACTATGGCTACACCTTC
v_call: TRBV9
j_call: TRBJ1-2
d_call: TRBD1
clone_size: few

cdr3_aa: CASSPRGQGRVTQYF
cdr3_nt: TGTGCCAGCAGCCCGAGGGGCCAGGGGCGGGTGACCCAGTACTTC
v_call: TRBV7-7
j_call: TRBJ2-5
d_call: -
clone_size: few

cdr3_aa: CATSSPERGGYTF
cdr3_nt: TGTGCCACCAGCAGCCCGGAACGGGGCGGCTACACCTTC
v_call: TRBV15
j_call: TRBJ1-2
d_call: -
clone_size: -

cdr3_aa: CATLLGGEAFF
cdr3_nt: TGTGCCACCCTGTTAGGGGGTGAAGCTTTCTTT
v_call: TRBV7-9
j_call: TRBJ1-1
d_call: -
clone_size: -

cdr3_aa: CASRGTDTSNQPQHF
cdr3_nt: TGCGCCAGCAGGGGGACAGACACTAGCAATCAGCCCCAGCATTTT
v_call: TRBV4-1
j_call: TRBJ1-5
d_call: TRBD1
clone_size: -

cdr3_aa: CASSEVTGSSYEQYF
cdr3_nt: TGTGCCAGCAGTGAGGTGACAGGCAGTTCCTACGAGCAGTACTTC
v_call: TRBV2
j_call: TRBJ2-7
d_call: -
clone_size: -